The 25 T cell receptor beta chains below come from one sample, sequenced in a study of CD8+ T cells in alopecia areata. cDNA reverse transcribed from extracted RNA served as the sequencing template. Some clones are missing from TCRdb's copy, which holds only in-frame ones; the method was immunoSEQ multiplex PCR. This table has 170,000 or so clones, 50% to 70% appearing once. The sequencing here drew on CD4+ T cells sorted from blood, taken at week 0. The source is a human donor with alopecia areata.

This chain connects TRBV19 to TRBJ2-3; 9 bases align to TRBD2. CDR1 and CDR2 (germline): LNHDA, SQIVND (reference sequence). This CDR3 is 16 amino acids long. With 3 bases clipped from V and 2 bases from J, the junction kept 6 bases outside the gene matches. This CDR3 reads CASSISSGGNTDTQYF. In DNA form, the CDR3 reads TGTGCCAGTAGTATCTCGAGCGGGGGGAACACAGATACGCAGTATTTT.

This chain uses TRBV14 with TRBJ2-7; weak D call: TRBD2 (6 bases). The V gene's germline CDR1 is SGHDN and CDR2 FVKESK. V was cut by 0 bases and J by 2 bases, with 8 bases left in between. The CDR3 totals 14 residues. Here the CDR3 DNA reads TGTGCCAGCAGCCAAGAATGGGGGGCCTACGAGCAGTACTTC. Translated, it gives CASSQEWGAYEQYF.

The J gene is TRBJ1-1, the V gene TRBV29-1; D unclear. CDR1 is SQVTM and CDR2 is ANQGSEA in the germline V gene. The length of the CDR3 is 14 residues. V was cut by 2 bases and J by 4 bases, with 14 bases left in between. The CDR3 here is CSVEPFLMGTEAFF. DNA for the CDR3: TGCAGCGTTGAACCCTTCCTTATGGGCACTGAAGCTTTCTTT. The full variable domain, its missing parts supplied by reference TRBV29-1 and TRBJ1-1, is SAVISQKPSRDICQRGTSLTIQCQVDSQVTMMFWYRQQPGQSLTLIATANQGSEATYESGFVIDKFPISRPNLTFSTLTVSNMSPEDSSIYLCSVEPFLMGTEAFFGQGTRLTVV.

V usage is TRBV30 and J usage is TRBJ1-2, with 7 positions matching TRBD1. CDR3 length: 12 residues. Germline V gene lookup returns CDR1 GTSNPN and CDR2 SVGIG (reference sequence). The V and J ends lost 0 bases and 14 bases, in that order; junction bases with no gene match: 9. This chain's CDR3 is CAWSVLEDRLTF. The CDR3, as DNA: TGTGCCTGGAGTGTACTCGAGGACAGGTTGACCTTC. The variable domain in full, completed from reference TRBV30 and TRBJ1-2, reads SQTIHQWPATLVQPVGSPLSLECTVEGTSNPNLYWYRQAAGRGLQLLFYSVGIGQISSEVPQNLSASRPQDRQFILSSKKLLLSDSGFYLCAWSVLEDRLTFGSGTRLTVV.

CDR3 sequence reads: CASSEFGEQYF. Here the CDR3 DNA reads TGTGCCAGCAGTGAATTTGGCGAGCAGTACTTC. The rearrangement uses TRBV6-6 and TRBJ2-7; D gene ambiguous. From germline, CDR1 is MNHNY and CDR2 SVGAGI (reference sequence). Trimming took 5 bases from V and 6 from J, leaving 8 bases between them. This CDR3 spans 11 amino acids.

This clone occurred a few times. The chain combines TRBV30 with TRBJ1-2, with 8 bases lining up with TRBD1. The CDR3 has 16 amino acids. V lost 1 base to trimming and J lost 5 bases; unmatched junction nucleotides: 12. The V gene's germline CDR1 is GTSNPN and CDR2 SVGIG (reference sequence). The CDR3 protein is CAWSARQGTGVYGYTF. CDR3 nucleotide sequence: TGTGCCTGGAGTGCGCGACAGGGGACGGGGGTTTATGGCTACACCTTC.

The chain uses TRBV4-1 and TRBJ1-5; the D gene is possibly TRBD1 (6 bases). V lost 7 bases and J lost 0, with 13 bases in between. Germline V gene lookup returns CDR1 MGHRA and CDR2 YSYEKL. This CDR3 region has 15 residues. The CDR3 DNA reads as TGCGCCAGCAATGGACAGCCAGATAGCAATCAGCCCCAGCATTTT. Its translation: CASNGQPDSNQPQHF.

This rearrangement joins TRBV27 to TRBJ2-3, with unresolved D. This CDR3 region has 12 residues. The V end was cut by 6 bases, the J end by 4 bases, with 8 bases between. Looked up from germline, CDR1 is MNHEY and CDR2 is SMNVEV (reference sequence). The DNA of the CDR3 is TGTGCCAGCAGAATGACGGCAGATACGCAGTATTTT. This sequence encodes CASRMTADTQYF.

The V call is TRBV4-2, the J call TRBJ2-7; D gene uncertain. This CDR3 is built from 14 residues. The V end was cut by 0 bases, the J end by 2 bases, with 8 bases between. CDR1 and CDR2 (germline): LGHNA, YNFKEQ. Here the CDR3 DNA reads TGTGCCAGCAGCCAAGATCGGCTAGCCTACGAGCAGTACTTC. It translates to CASSQDRLAYEQYF.

The chain couples TRBV5-1 to TRBJ2-4; D gene uncertain. The CDR3 consists of 18 residues. Per germline, CDR1 SGHRS and CDR2 YFSETQ. V dropped 0 bases and J dropped 0 bases, with 16 bases sitting between them. Here the CDR3 reads CASSLEAGPRLAKNIQYF. The CDR3 coding sequence is TGCGCCAGCAGCTTGGAGGCCGGTCCGAGACTAGCCAAAAACATTCAGTACTTC.

The chain recombines TRBV7-9 with TRBJ1-2; D is unclear. The V end lost 3 bases, the J end lost 4 bases, and 9 bases lay between the germline ends. CDR1 and CDR2 from the germline V gene are SEHNR and FQNEAQ (reference sequence). This CDR3 has 13 amino acids. CDR3 DNA: TGTGCCAGCAGCTTGGGATTATTCTATGGCTACACCTTC. It codes for CASSLGLFYGYTF.

This chain joins TRBV2 and TRBJ2-4; the match to TRBD1 covers 8 bases. The CDR3 is made up of 11 amino acids. Looked up from germline, CDR1 is SNHLY and CDR2 is FYNNEI. V shed 8 bases and J 6 bases; nucleotides not matched to a gene: 0. The CDR3 DNA reads as TGTGCCAGCGACAGGGGAAACATTCAGTACTTC. Encoded protein: CASDRGNIQYF.

The chain combines TRBV7-6 with TRBJ2-1, with D perhaps TRBD1 or TRBD2 (5 bases each). Germline V gene data show CDR1 as SGHVS and CDR2 as FNYEAQ. The CDR3 spans 13 residues. Trimming stripped 4 bases from V and 7 bases from J, with 11 bases between. The DNA for the CDR3 is TGTGCCAGCAGCTCCCGGGACCCGAATGAGCAGTTCTTC. This codes for CASSSRDPNEQFF.

The CDR3 DNA follows: TGCAGCGTTTTTATTCGGGCCGGGGAGACCCAGTACTTC. Residues: CSVFIRAGETQYF. J is TRBJ2-5 and V is TRBV29-1, with unresolved D. The germline V gene encodes CDR1 SQVTM and CDR2 ANQGSEA. The length of the CDR3 is 13 residues. Trimming pared 5 bases from V and 5 bases from J, leaving 15 bases between.

This clone was counted only a few times. V and J are TRBV5-1 and TRBJ2-3; TRBD2 is a possible D gene (5 bases). Trimming cost V 0 bases and J 6 bases, with 14 bases left between them. This CDR3 has 15 amino acids. The germline V gene has CDR1 SGHRS and CDR2 YFSETQ. For the CDR3, the DNA is TGCGCCAGCAGCTTGGACATCCTAAGGGAGGATACGCAGTATTTT. Protein: CASSLDILREDTQYF.

The table lists this clone with a few counts. The chain is built from TRBV29-1 and TRBJ2-6, with D tentatively TRBD1 (6 bases). Germline values: CDR1 SQVTM, CDR2 ANQGSEA. This CDR3 spans 14 amino acids. V was cut by 6 bases and J by 3 bases, with 12 bases left in between. CDR3 residues: CSVAQGSGANVLTF. The CDR3 nucleotides are TGCAGCGTCGCTCAGGGGAGTGGGGCCAACGTCCTGACTTTC.

The chain has TRBV6-5 and TRBJ2-3; 7 nucleotides line up with TRBD2. The germline V gene has CDR1 MNHEY and CDR2 SVGAGI. V was clipped by 8 bases and J by 2 bases; unmatched bases: 10. This CDR3 has 15 amino acids. CDR3 sequence (DNA): TGTGCCAGCTCCAGGGCGGGGGAGTCCACAGATACGCAGTATTTT. This gives the protein CASSRAGESTDTQYF.

This clone was observed once. The chain combines TRBV29-1 with TRBJ2-7; 8 bases line up with TRBD2. Germline V gene lookup returns CDR1 SQVTM and CDR2 ANQGSEA. V lost 5 bases, J lost 0 bases, and 6 bases stayed unmatched. The CDR3 loop spans 14 amino acids. CDR3 sequence reads: CSVNRGGGSYEQYF. Written as DNA, the CDR3 is TGCAGCGTTAACCGGGGGGGCGGCTCCTACGAGCAGTACTTC.

The rearrangement links TRBV29-1 to TRBJ2-5; D is undetermined. With 7 bases removed from V and 5 bases from J, the gap between germline ends came to 8 bases. The germline gives CDR1 SQVTM, CDR2 ANQGSEA. CDR3 length: 10 residues. The CDR3 reads CSGGDETQYF. CDR3 sequence (DNA): TGCAGCGGGGGTGACGAGACCCAGTACTTC.

The chain couples TRBV29-1 to TRBJ1-2; D is unclear. V was pared by 0 bases and J by 9 bases, with 20 bases between. Per the germline V gene, CDR1 is SQVTM and CDR2 is ANQGSEA. The CDR3 extends over 15 amino acids. CDR3 DNA: TGCAGCGTTGAAGATCGGGGAGGTCGAGCTATGAGCTACACCTTC. Encoded protein: CSVEDRGGRAMSYTF.

The chain is built from TRBV5-6 and TRBJ2-3, with 8 bases fitting TRBD1. Per germline, CDR1 SGHDT and CDR2 YYEEEE. This CDR3 spans 14 amino acids. Trimming cost V 4 bases and J 8 bases; bases outside gene matches: 9. The CDR3 reads CASSADRAVGTQYF. The CDR3 bases are TGTGCCAGCAGCGCGGACAGGGCGGTCGGTACGCAGTATTTT.

The chain combines TRBV27 with TRBJ1-5, with D possibly matching TRBD1 (5 bases). Germline V gene sequence: CDR1 MNHEY, CDR2 SMNVEV (reference sequence). This CDR3 contains 15 residues. The ends were cut back, 6 bases at V and 5 bases at J, with 17 bases in the middle. Here the CDR3 DNA reads TGTGCCAGCAGAAGGGACTGGGGAGTCGATCAGCCCCAGCATTTT. Encoded protein: CASRRDWGVDQPQHF.

The rearrangement uses TRBV27 and TRBJ2-5, with a possible D match to TRBD2 (7 bases). The CDR3 spans 14 residues. Germline assignment: CDR1 MNHEY and CDR2 SMNVEV (reference sequence). Between the trimmed V and J ends, which lost 5 bases and 3 bases, there was a span of 13 bases. The CDR3 loop reads CASSPGRGEETQYF. The CDR3 DNA reads TGTGCCAGCAGTCCAGGGAGGGGGGAAGAGACCCAGTACTTC.

There are a few counts of this clone. Other DNA sequences in the same sample also yield this CDR3. The chain links TRBV18 to TRBJ1-2; the D gene is possibly TRBD1 (5 bases). The germline V gene has CDR1 KGHSH and CDR2 LQKENI. Trimming shortened V by 2 bases and J by 3 bases, and 7 bases separated the two germline ends. The CDR3 loop spans 13 amino acids. CDR3 in DNA: TGTGCCAGCTCACCAGGGGGGGACTATGGCTACACCTTC. Amino acids: CASSPGGDYGYTF.

This clone was seen more than once but under ten times. The chain joins TRBV5-1 to TRBJ1-3; D gene ambiguous. CDR3 length equals 14 residues. Germline V CDR1 and CDR2: SGHRS, YFSETQ. Trimming removed 0 bases at V and 4 bases at J, with 8 bases between. The CDR3 bases are TGCGCCAGCAGCTTGGCCACAGCGGGAAACACCATATATTTT. Amino acids: CASSLATAGNTIYF.